This T cell receptor (beta chain) was sequenced in a study of shared clonotypes between healthy human individuals (dated by TCRdb to the early 2020s). For context, the study as a whole: The cohort included three men and a couple of women between 18 and 49 years of age. Leukapheresis yielded between about 0.94 and 8.9 billion PBMCs per donor. For each donor, three plates each were used for CD4 naive and CD4 memory, two plates were used for CD8 naive, and one plate was used for CD8 memory. To increase sequencing depth and limit assay-specific biases, TCR repertoire library preparation and sequencing were carried out by different laboratories using diverse techniques. To estimate repertoire size and how much clonotype sharing occurs between individuals, the study deeply sequenced the blood TCR repertoires of several healthy adults.

Using the deep immunoSEQ assay, TCR CDR3 regions were amplified from genomic DNA by multiplex PCR. For each cell subset, the extracted genomic DNA was distributed evenly across all wells of several immunoSEQ 96-well plates, and each plate served as one replicate. For sorted subsets, each replicate PCR was loaded with approximately 0.2 ug genomic DNA, equivalent to approximately 27,000 T cell genomes. Purified libraries were measured with a Qubit 3.0 fluorometer, size-checked on a Bioanalyzer 2100, and measured again with the KAPA Library Quantification kit. Each immunoSEQ 96-well plate was sequenced on its own single-read 150-cycle Illumina NextSeq 550 flow cell. Regarding the original processing steps: The immunoSEQ output contained only junctional sequences without quality scores, so filtering could not match that applied to full-length reads. To assign V/J genes and CDR3, sequences were annotated against IMGT germline references using PyIR, a Python wrapper for IgBLAST v1.9. Reads were filtered out if the reads had weak V/J assignments (E-value above 1e-6), no CDR3, stop codons, out-of-frame junctions, or ambiguous translated residues. A V3J clonotype was defined by an identical inferred V gene, J gene, and CDR3 amino acid sequence. Percentage overlap between repertoires was computed as shared unique clonotypes divided by the size of the smaller repertoire. Richness of each repertoire was evaluated using RTK rarefaction, the Chao1 estimator, and Recon v2.1 estimates of unobserved clonotypes. For all TCRbeta clonotypes obtained by the gDNA method from four donors, generation probabilities were computed with OLGA. TCRdb provides this immuneACCESS table in a form limited to in-frame rearrangements. Some clones are lacking; in checked studies, under half of them reflect an unresolved V gene, and why the rest are absent is not known. D and trimming were read from the DNA, whereas the V and J calls and clone size are those reported in that table. The sample table contains about 2.1 million clones; only one count was recorded for over 85% of them. The ten largest clones add up to over 1.5% of the sample.

Study-level results and caveats: Because the study included only a small number of donors, the genetic and exposure-history diversity represented was limited. Pairwise subsampling indicated that sequencing depth was expected to affect the degree of clonotype sharing among donors. Sampling was restricted to blood, and TCR repertoires in tissue are likely to differ from TCR repertoires in blood. About 5% of naive CD4, approximately 3.7% of naive CD8, about 2.1% of memory CD4, and less than 0.45% of memory CD8 clonotypes were shared across several donors. Rarefaction of sorted-subset datasets indicated incomplete sequencing despite the large sequencing depth. Compared with non-shared clonotypes, clonotypes shared by all four sorted-subset donors had higher generation probabilities. Larger estimated clonotype richness was generally found for naive subsets than for memory subsets.

For the CD8 naive samples, CD45RO-negative cells were positively selected for CCR7, yielding a CD45RA+CCR7+ population from which TemRA cells were excluded. The donors were healthy, HIV-negative adults who had no recently reported acute infections or vaccinations. Every donor was a Caucasian adult living in Nashville, Tennessee, USA. Blood was collected by leukapheresis, and PBMCs were isolated by Ficoll-Histopaque density gradient centrifugation and then cryopreserved in liquid nitrogen vapor phase. Analytical flow cytometry was used to check the purity and quantity of every magnetically sorted T cell population. From each sorted fraction, genomic DNA was isolated and quantified by UV absorbance on a Nanodrop 2000c. Counted from cysteine to phenylalanine, this CDR3 has 17 amino acids. Of the read, only the CDR3 DNA is kept; its 51 bases are in frame from base 1. CDR1 SGDLS and CDR2 YYNGEE are derived from the germline V gene. Compared with germline, V lacks 1 base and J lacks 2 bases; bases without a gene match: 9.

About this clone itself: Its specific antigen is unknown. No per-base quality is available; no much larger clone lies one base away.

The chain is made from TRBV9 and TRBJ2-1, and 7 junction bases match TRBD2. Sequencing was done on a sample of naive CD8+ T cells from PBMCs. Per the publication, the cell subset or site label means: CD45RA+CCR7+. The sequence derives from a man between 18 and 29 years old in good health. Some clones in this sample may be carry-over from other donors' samples. The DNA is as follows: TGTGCCAGCAGCGTAAGTGGGAGGGTGCACCCCTACAATGAGCAGTTCTTC. It codes for CASSVSGRVHPYNEQFF.